This entry lists 31 T cell receptor beta chains sequenced from one sample in a study of blood T cell repertoires in COVID-19. Profiling relied on immunoSEQ multiplex PCR, and the TCRdb table lists in-frame clones only, not all of them. Among about 190,000 clones listed, just under 80% were seen once. The sample comprised peripheral blood. The receptors here all came from a woman aged 80 or over with active or convalescent COVID-19.

V gene TRBV9 combines with J gene TRBJ2-1, with 7 bases that match TRBD2. CDR1 and CDR2 (germline): SGDLS, YYNGEE. With 4 bases clipped from V and 0 bases from J, the junction kept 7 bases outside the gene matches. CDR3 length: 16 amino acids. The CDR3 protein is CASSPPPGGSYNEQFF. CDR3 DNA: TGTGCCAGCAGCCCCCCCCCGGGGGGCTCCTACAATGAGCAGTTCTTC.

The chain's CDR3 is CASSPGGLNQPQHF. The CDR3, as DNA: TGTGCCAGCAGCCCAGGGGGCCTCAATCAGCCCCAGCATTTT. The rearrangement links TRBV7-9 to TRBJ1-5; 8 nucleotides align to TRBD1. From germline, CDR1 is SEHNR and CDR2 FQNEAQ (reference sequence). This CDR3 is built from 14 residues. V was pared by 5 bases and J by 3 bases, with 3 bases of the junction left unmatched. Based on the CDR3 plus reference TRBV7-9 and TRBJ1-5, the full variable domain is DTGVSQNPRHKITKRGQNVTFRCDPISEHNRLYWYRQTLGQGPEFLTYFQNEAQLEKSRLLSDRFSAERPKGSFSTLEIQRTEQGDSAMYLCASSPGGLNQPQHFGDGTRLSIL.

The chain links TRBV24-1 to TRBJ1-2, with 12 positions matching TRBD1. With 4 bases clipped from V and 2 bases from J, the junction kept 4 bases outside the gene matches. This CDR3 has 16 residues. Germline V lookup: CDR1 KGHDR, CDR2 SFDVKD. This CDR3 reads CATSDRGTGGNYGYTF. The CDR3 DNA sequence: TGTGCCACCAGTGACCGAGGGACAGGGGGCAACTATGGCTACACCTTC.

This CDR3 is CASSQTSVQGAIYGYTF. The CDR3 nucleotides read TGTGCCAGCAGCCAGACGTCCGTCCAGGGGGCCATCTATGGCTACACCTTC. This chain uses TRBV3-1 (or the pseudogene TRBV3-2) with TRBJ1-2; 8 nucleotides agree with TRBD1. The CDR3 is 17 amino acids. V lost 3 bases to trimming and J lost 4 bases; unmatched junction nucleotides: 13. Looked up from germline, CDR1 is LGHDT and CDR2 is YNNKEL (reference sequence).

The chain joins TRBV18 to TRBJ1-4, with 8 positions matching TRBD1. V gave up 3 bases and J gave up 7 bases; unmatched junction bases: 16. The CDR3 is 18 amino acids. Germline V gene lookup returns CDR1 KGHSH and CDR2 LQKENI. CDR3 DNA: TGTGCCAGCTCACCCCCCCCGGGACAGGTCAGGGGCGGTGAAAAACTGTTTTTT. This codes for CASSPPPGQVRGGEKLFF.

The genes are TRBV5-1 and TRBJ2-1; 11 nucleotides agree with TRBD2. CDR3 size: 16 residues. Trimming took 0 bases from V and 9 from J; bases not matched to a gene: 8. The V gene's germline CDR1 is SGHRS and CDR2 YFSETQ. The CDR3: CASSLVAGGPGAEQFF. The CDR3 bases are TGCGCCAGCAGCTTGGTAGCGGGGGGGCCTGGTGCTGAGCAGTTCTTC. Together with reference TRBV5-1 and TRBJ2-1, the CDR3 gives the full variable domain: KAGVTQTPRYLIKTRGQQVTLSCSPISGHRSVSWYQQTPGQGLQFLFEYFSETQRNKGNFPGRFSGRQFSNSRSEMNVSTLELGDSALYLCASSLVAGGPGAEQFFGPGTRLTVL.

This clone came up a few times. The rearrangement joins TRBV14 to TRBJ1-2; maybe TRBD1 (6 bases). The CDR3 loop spans 14 amino acids. V was pared by 0 bases and J by 8 bases, with 13 bases between. From germline, CDR1 is SGHDN and CDR2 FVKESK. CDR3 in amino acids: CASSQERSGVGYTF. The DNA for the CDR3 is TGTGCCAGCAGCCAAGAGAGGTCAGGGGTCGGCTACACCTTC.

This clone was seen a few times. V and J are TRBV29-1 and TRBJ2-1; 7 nucleotides align to TRBD2. The length of the CDR3 is 13 residues. The V gene's germline CDR1 is SQVTM and CDR2 ANQGSEA. The junction had 7 bases not matched to a gene; V was cut back by 3 bases and J by 8 bases. The CDR3 DNA is TGCAGCGTTGATGGCCTAGCGGAAGATGAGCAGTTCTTC. Protein sequence: CSVDGLAEDEQFF.

CDR3: CASSYAGAGEQYF. In nucleotides, the CDR3 is TGTGCCAGCAGTTACGCAGGGGCTGGGGAGCAGTACTTC. V usage is TRBV2 and J usage is TRBJ2-7; tentative D call: TRBD1 (6 bases). This CDR3 is built from 13 residues. Germline CDR1 reads SNHLY; CDR2 reads FYNNEI. V lost 5 bases and J 7 bases, leaving 15 bases between the germline ends.

The rearrangement uses TRBV15 and TRBJ2-3, with a possible D match to TRBD1 (6 bases). Germline V lookup: CDR1 LNHNV, CDR2 YYDKDF (reference sequence). Between the trimmed V and J ends, which lost 1 base and 6 bases, there was a span of 11 bases. The CDR3 is made up of 14 amino acids. The CDR3 protein is CATSRAVGGDTQYF. The CDR3 DNA sequence: TGTGCCACCAGCAGAGCCGTTGGGGGCGATACGCAGTATTTT.

This clone was seen a handful of times. This chain links TRBV28 with TRBJ2-7, with TRBD1 identical over 9 bases. The CDR3 covers 14 residues. Germline loops: CDR1 MDHEN, CDR2 SYDVKM. J gave up 5 bases and V 8 bases, and 10 bases lay outside the gene matches. CDR3 protein: CASASGTGLHEQYF. The CDR3 bases are TGTGCCAGCGCGTCCGGGACAGGGCTCCACGAGCAGTACTTC.

The chain uses TRBV30 and TRBJ2-3, with TRBD1 matching over 8 bases. Germline CDR1 GTSNPN, CDR2 SVGIG (reference sequence). The CDR3 totals 15 residues. Trimming cost V 3 bases and J 4 bases; bases outside gene matches: 9. In DNA form, the CDR3 reads TGTGCCTGGAGGCCCGGCAGGGGGCACTCAGATACGCAGTATTTT. It codes for CAWRPGRGHSDTQYF.

This rearrangement joins TRBV4-3 to TRBJ1-2, with TRBD1 as a possible D gene (6 bases). The CDR3 has 16 residues. The ends were cut back, 2 bases at V and 2 bases at J, with 15 bases in the middle. CDR1 is LGHNA and CDR2 is YSLEER in the germline V gene. This CDR3 is CASSQLAGALNYGYTF. For the CDR3, the DNA is TGCGCCAGCAGCCAATTGGCGGGGGCCCTGAACTATGGCTACACCTTC.

The chain is built from TRBV12-3 or TRBV12-4 and TRBJ1-6; TRBD1 agrees at 8 bases. J was trimmed by 9 bases and V by 11 bases; bases with no gene match: 6. This CDR3 has 12 residues. The CDR3 DNA sequence: TGTGCCGGCCGACAGGGGACTTCACCCCTCCACTTT. Protein sequence: CAGRQGTSPLHF.

DNA of the CDR3: TGTGCCAGCAGTGGGGGCGGTTCCCGGAACACTGAAGCTTTCTTT. It translates to CASSGGGSRNTEAFF. The rearrangement links TRBV6-4 to TRBJ1-1, with TRBD1 as a possible D gene (5 bases). The CDR3 has 15 amino acids. The V and J ends lost 4 bases and 1 base respectively, with 13 bases between them. Germline loops: CDR1 MRHNA, CDR2 SNTAGT.

This chain uses TRBV7-9 with TRBJ2-7; D remains unclear. V shed 1 base and J shed 3 bases, with 7 bases lying between them. There are 13 residues in the CDR3. From germline, CDR1 is SEHNR and CDR2 FQNEAQ (reference sequence). The CDR3: CASSLDSLYEQYF. The CDR3 DNA reads TGTGCCAGCAGCTTAGATAGCCTCTACGAGCAGTACTTC.

This clone appeared a single time. The rearrangement uses TRBV1 and TRBJ1-3; TRBD1, the D gene given by the table, was not confirmed from the DNA. TRBV1 is an annotated pseudogene. There are 13 residues in the CDR3. The CDR3 sequence is CTSSPRGGRTIYF. CDR3 DNA: TGCACCAGCAGCCCCAGGGGTGGAAGGACCATATATTTT.

V and J are TRBV19 and TRBJ2-2; 7 nucleotides match TRBD1. Per germline, CDR1 LNHDA and CDR2 SQIVND (reference sequence). Trimming removed 9 bases from V and 1 base from J; junction bases left unmatched: 8. CDR3 length equals 15 residues. The CDR3 protein is CASQRTGMNTGELFF. CDR3 nucleotide sequence: TGTGCCAGCCAACGGACAGGCATGAACACCGGGGAGCTGTTTTTT.

This chain uses TRBV28 with TRBJ2-5; 8 nucleotides line up with TRBD2. Per the germline V gene, CDR1 is MDHEN and CDR2 is SYDVKM. The CDR3 loop spans 16 amino acids. V lost 1 base and J lost 5; bases outside the gene matches: 9. The CDR3 loop reads CASSLFSGGDVETQYF. CDR3 DNA: TGTGCCAGCAGTTTATTTTCCGGGGGGGATGTGGAGACCCAGTACTTC. Drawing the rest from reference TRBV28 and TRBJ2-5, the complete variable domain is DVKVTQSSRYLVKRTGEKVFLECVQDMDHENMFWYRQDPGLGLRLIYFSYDVKMKEKGDIPEGYSVSREKKERFSLILESASTNQTSMYLCASSLFSGGDVETQYFGPGTRLLVL.

CDR3 DNA: TGTGCCAGCGGCCTTTTCGGGGACTTTAGCAATCAGCCCCAGCATTTT. This translates into CASGLFGDFSNQPQHF. The chain carries TRBV6-6 and TRBJ1-5; tentative D call: TRBD1 (5 bases). Trimming removed 8 bases at V and 0 bases at J, with 17 bases between. The CDR3 runs to 16 residues. Germline V gene lookup returns CDR1 MNHNY and CDR2 SVGAGI (reference sequence).

The V call is TRBV19, the J call TRBJ1-5; D gene uncertain. Germline-derived CDR1 and CDR2 are LNHDA and SQIVND (reference sequence). Between the trimmed V and J ends, which lost 2 bases and 0 bases, there was a span of 8 bases. This CDR3 is built from 15 residues. CDR3: CASSISRNSNQPQHF. The CDR3 nucleotides are TGTGCCAGTAGTATATCGAGGAATAGCAATCAGCCCCAGCATTTT.

The genes are TRBV9 and TRBJ1-4; TRBD1 matches 10 bases. From germline, CDR1 is SGDLS and CDR2 YYNGEE. After removal of 0 bases from V and 6 bases from J, the junction contained 5 bases not matched to a gene. The CDR3 has 16 amino acids. Written as DNA, the CDR3 is TGTGCCAGCAGCGTAGCTCCGACAGGGGGCGATGAAAAACTGTTTTTT. Encoded protein: CASSVAPTGGDEKLFF.

The chain couples TRBV5-6 to TRBJ2-5; TRBD2 matches 10 bases. Germline CDR1 is SGHDT and CDR2 is YYEEEE. The CDR3 totals 14 residues. The V segment lost 5 bases and the J segment 4 bases; nucleotides outside the gene matches: 5. CDR3 region: CASSERGGLETQYF. The CDR3 DNA sequence: TGTGCCAGCAGTGAGCGGGGGGGCTTAGAGACCCAGTACTTC.

The V gene is TRBV5-1, the J gene TRBJ2-7; D might be TRBD2 (6 bases). CDR3 length: 14 amino acids. V lost 4 bases and J 4 bases, leaving 15 bases between the germline ends. Germline loops: CDR1 SGHRS, CDR2 YFSETQ. CDR3: CASSTGGVTYEQYF. In DNA form, the CDR3 reads TGCGCCAGCAGCACCGGCGGGGTAACTTACGAGCAGTACTTC.

V is TRBV19 and J is TRBJ2-7; possibly TRBD2 for D (6 bases). Germline values: CDR1 LNHDA, CDR2 SQIVND (reference sequence). V lost 9 bases and J 0 bases, leaving 9 bases between the germline ends. This CDR3 comprises 12 residues. This CDR3 reads CASTGSSYEQYF. For the CDR3, the DNA is TGTGCCAGCACCGGGAGCTCCTACGAGCAGTACTTC.

The J gene is TRBJ1-2, the V gene TRBV6-2 or TRBV6-3; maybe TRBD1 (6 bases). Trimming shortened V by 0 bases and J by 8 bases, and 19 bases separated the two germline ends. CDR3 size: 16 residues. Germline V CDR1 and CDR2: MNHEY, SVGEGT. The DNA for the CDR3 is TGTGCCAGCAGTTACTCGGCAGGGGCGCCGTCGGGGGGCTACACCTTC. Translation gives CASSYSAGAPSGGYTF.

The chain has TRBV2 and TRBJ1-2; maybe TRBD1 (5 bases). Germline V gene sequence: CDR1 SNHLY, CDR2 FYNNEI. The V end lost 6 bases, the J end lost 1 base, and 6 bases lay between the germline ends. The CDR3 is 12 amino acids. For the CDR3, the DNA is TGTGCCAGCAGGGACATTAACTATGGCTACACCTTC. It translates to CASRDINYGYTF.

The chain carries TRBV7-9 and TRBJ2-3; tentatively, D is TRBD2 (5 bases). Trimming cost V 7 bases and J 0 bases, with 11 bases left between them. The CDR3 length is 14 residues. Germline assignment: CDR1 SEHNR and CDR2 FQNEAQ (reference sequence). Here the CDR3 DNA reads TGTGCCAGCACCAAACCGGGGAGCACAGATACGCAGTATTTT. It is translated as CASTKPGSTDTQYF.

The chain carries TRBV7-9 and TRBJ1-1, with D possibly being TRBD1 (6 bases). V was clipped by 4 bases and J by 0 bases, with 9 bases between them. CDR1 and CDR2 from the germline V gene are SEHNR and FQNEAQ (reference sequence). CDR3 length: 14 amino acids. The CDR3 spells CASSWDIMNTEAFF. CDR3 DNA: TGTGCCAGCAGCTGGGACATCATGAACACTGAAGCTTTCTTT.

This clone was observed a handful of times. The chain combines TRBV5-4 with TRBJ2-7; D not certain. Between the trimmed V and J ends, which lost 1 base and 5 bases, there was a span of 10 bases. Germline CDR1 SGHNT, CDR2 YYREEE (reference sequence). The CDR3 sequence is 13 residues long. Here the CDR3 reads CASSLILSHEQYF. The DNA for the CDR3 is TGTGCCAGCAGCTTGATTCTTTCCCACGAGCAGTACTTC.

This rearrangement joins TRBV9 to TRBJ1-1; possibly TRBD1 for D (5 bases). Looked up from germline, CDR1 is SGDLS and CDR2 is YYNGEE. Between the trimmed V and J ends, which lost 0 bases and 7 bases, there was a span of 10 bases. The CDR3 extends over 13 amino acids. The CDR3 sequence is CASSVVTGVEAFF. Here the CDR3 DNA reads TGTGCCAGCAGCGTAGTCACGGGGGTTGAAGCTTTCTTT. The full variable domain, its missing parts supplied by reference TRBV9 and TRBJ1-1, is DSGVTQTPKHLITATGQRVTLRCSPRSGDLSVYWYQQSLDQGLQFLIQYYNGEERAKGNILERFSAQQFPDLHSELNLSSLELGDSALYFCASSVVTGVEAFFGQGTRLTVV.